The 5 T cell receptor beta chains below were found in one sample sequenced in a study of blood T cell repertoires in COVID-19. TCRdb keeps only in-frame clones here, not all; method: immunoSEQ multiplex PCR. There are some 290,000 clones in the sample; approximately 91% occur only once, and about 2% lies in the top ten. The source material was PBMCs or T cells enriched from blood (not recorded which). The receptors were sampled from a woman in her forties with acute COVID-19.

V and J are TRBV6-5 and TRBJ1-1, with D uncertain. CDR3 size: 13 residues. The V gene lost 0 bases and the J gene lost 4 bases, with 6 bases spanning the gap. Germline V gene sequence: CDR1 MNHEY, CDR2 SVGAGI. The CDR3 bases are TGTGCCAGCAGTTACTCCACGGGCACTGAAGCTTTCTTT. Its protein product is CASSYSTGTEAFF.

The DNA for the CDR3 is TGTGCCAGCAGTTCGTTCGGGGGAAATTCACCCCTCCACTTT. This translates into CASSSFGGNSPLHF. V usage is TRBV27 and J usage is TRBJ1-6; the D gene is possibly TRBD1 (5 bases). Germline V gene sequence: CDR1 MNHEY, CDR2 SMNVEV (reference sequence). With 4 bases removed from V and 7 bases from J, the gap between germline ends came to 11 bases. This CDR3 is built from 14 residues.

V and J are TRBV5-1 and TRBJ2-2, with TRBD2 matching over 12 bases. This CDR3 spans 17 amino acids. Trimming cost V 0 bases and J 7 bases; bases outside gene matches: 7. CDR1 is SGHRS and CDR2 is YFSETQ in the germline V gene. The CDR3 spells CASSLETSGGYGGELFF. For the CDR3, the DNA is TGCGCCAGCAGCTTGGAGACTAGCGGGGGTTATGGCGGGGAGCTGTTTTTT.

The chain carries TRBV6-5 and TRBJ1-3; 8 positions agree with TRBD1. The CDR3 runs to 15 residues. The germline V gene encodes CDR1 MNHEY and CDR2 SVGAGI. Trimming took 8 bases from V and 0 from J; bases not matched to a gene: 6. The CDR3 nucleotides read TGTGCCAGCTACAGGGGGTCGAGCTCTGGAAACACCATATATTTT. This sequence encodes CASYRGSSSGNTIYF.

The chain uses TRBV5-1 and TRBJ2-1; perhaps TRBD1 as D (5 bases). The germline gives CDR1 SGHRS, CDR2 YFSETQ. The V and J ends lost 0 bases and 7 bases respectively, with 17 bases between them. This CDR3 has 16 residues. The CDR3 DNA reads TGCGCCAGCAGCTTGGCCTGGCAGGGTGTCGGGAATGAGCAGTTCTTC. This sequence encodes CASSLAWQGVGNEQFF.